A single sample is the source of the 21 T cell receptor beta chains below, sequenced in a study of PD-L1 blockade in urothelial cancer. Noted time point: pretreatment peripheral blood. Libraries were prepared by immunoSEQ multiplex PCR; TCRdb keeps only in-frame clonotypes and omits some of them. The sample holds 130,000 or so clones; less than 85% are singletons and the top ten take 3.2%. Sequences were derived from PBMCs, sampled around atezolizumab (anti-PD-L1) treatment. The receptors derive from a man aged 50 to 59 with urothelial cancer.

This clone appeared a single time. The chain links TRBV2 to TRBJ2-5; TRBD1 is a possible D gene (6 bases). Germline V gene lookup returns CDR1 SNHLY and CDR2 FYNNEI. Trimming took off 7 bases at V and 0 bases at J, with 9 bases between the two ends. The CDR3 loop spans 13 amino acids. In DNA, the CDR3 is TGTGCCAGCAACAGGGATAACCAAGAGACCCAGTACTTC. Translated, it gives CASNRDNQETQYF.

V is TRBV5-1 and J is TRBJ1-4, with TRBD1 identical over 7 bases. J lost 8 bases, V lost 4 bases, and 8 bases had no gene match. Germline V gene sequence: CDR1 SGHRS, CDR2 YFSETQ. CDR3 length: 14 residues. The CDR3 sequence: CASSTGQRKEKLFF. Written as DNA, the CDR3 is TGCGCCAGCAGCACGGGACAGCGGAAAGAAAAACTGTTTTTT. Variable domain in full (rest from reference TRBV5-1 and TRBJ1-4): KAGVTQTPRYLIKTRGQQVTLSCSPISGHRSVSWYQQTPGQGLQFLFEYFSETQRNKGNFPGRFSGRQFSNSRSEMNVSTLELGDSALYLCASSTGQRKEKLFFGSGTQLSVL.

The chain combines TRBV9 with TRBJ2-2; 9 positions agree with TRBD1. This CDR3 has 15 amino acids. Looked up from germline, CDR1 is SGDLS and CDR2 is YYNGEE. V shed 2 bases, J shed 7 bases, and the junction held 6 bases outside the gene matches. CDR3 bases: TGTGCCAGCAGCGTCGGACAGGGGTTTCACGGGGAGCTGTTTTTT. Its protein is CASSVGQGFHGELFF.

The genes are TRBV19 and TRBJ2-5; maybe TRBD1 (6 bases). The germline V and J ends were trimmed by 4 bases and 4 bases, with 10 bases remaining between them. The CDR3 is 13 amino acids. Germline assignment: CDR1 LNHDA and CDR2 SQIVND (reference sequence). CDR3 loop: CASSRGGLETQYF. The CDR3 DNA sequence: TGTGCCAGTAGTAGAGGGGGTTTAGAGACCCAGTACTTC.

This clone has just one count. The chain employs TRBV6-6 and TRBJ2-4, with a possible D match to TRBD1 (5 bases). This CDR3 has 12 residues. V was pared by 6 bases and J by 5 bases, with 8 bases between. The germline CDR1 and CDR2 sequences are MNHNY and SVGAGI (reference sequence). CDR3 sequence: CASRDKENIQYF. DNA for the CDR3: TGTGCCAGCAGGGACAAAGAAAACATTCAGTACTTC.

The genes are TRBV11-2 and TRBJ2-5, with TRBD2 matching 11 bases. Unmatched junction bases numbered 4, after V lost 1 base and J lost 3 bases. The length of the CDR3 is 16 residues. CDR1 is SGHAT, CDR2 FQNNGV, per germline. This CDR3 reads CASSLGLAGGKETQYF. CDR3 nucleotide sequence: TGTGCCAGCAGCTTAGGGCTAGCGGGAGGAAAAGAGACCCAGTACTTC.

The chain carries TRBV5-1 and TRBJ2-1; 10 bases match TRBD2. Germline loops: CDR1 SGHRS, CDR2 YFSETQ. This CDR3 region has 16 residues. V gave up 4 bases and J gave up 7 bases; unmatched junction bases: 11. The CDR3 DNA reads TGCGCCAGCAGCATGCGTCCTAGCGGGAGTTCTAATGAGCAGTTCTTC. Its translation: CASSMRPSGSSNEQFF.

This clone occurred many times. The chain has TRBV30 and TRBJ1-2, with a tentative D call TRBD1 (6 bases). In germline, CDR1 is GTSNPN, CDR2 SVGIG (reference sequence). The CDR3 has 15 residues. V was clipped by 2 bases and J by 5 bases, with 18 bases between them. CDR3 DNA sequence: TGTGCCTGGAGTCGAACCGTGGACAGCCCTTATGGCTACACCTTC. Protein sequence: CAWSRTVDSPYGYTF.

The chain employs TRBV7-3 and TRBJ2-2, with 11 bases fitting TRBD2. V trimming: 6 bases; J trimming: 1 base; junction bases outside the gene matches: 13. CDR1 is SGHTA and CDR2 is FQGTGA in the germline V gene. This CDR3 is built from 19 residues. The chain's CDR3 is CASSYGPGTSGVNTGELFF. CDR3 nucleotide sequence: TGTGCCAGCAGTTACGGTCCCGGGACTAGCGGTGTGAACACCGGGGAGCTGTTTTTT.

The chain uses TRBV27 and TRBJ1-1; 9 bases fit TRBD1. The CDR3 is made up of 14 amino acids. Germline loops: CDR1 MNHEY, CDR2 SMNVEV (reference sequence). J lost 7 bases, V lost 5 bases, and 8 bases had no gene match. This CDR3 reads CASSIRQGVGEAFF. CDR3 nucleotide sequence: TGTGCCAGCAGTATACGACAGGGGGTCGGTGAAGCTTTCTTT.

CDR3 region: CASRSTSDSSSYNEQFF. In DNA form, the CDR3 reads TGTGCCAGCAGGTCGACTTCGGACTCAAGCTCCTACAATGAGCAGTTCTTC. This chain uses TRBV11-2 with TRBJ2-1; possible D gene TRBD2, 5 bases. Trimming took 6 bases from V and 0 from J, leaving 18 bases between them. CDR1 is SGHAT and CDR2 is FQNNGV in the germline V gene. The CDR3 consists of 17 residues.

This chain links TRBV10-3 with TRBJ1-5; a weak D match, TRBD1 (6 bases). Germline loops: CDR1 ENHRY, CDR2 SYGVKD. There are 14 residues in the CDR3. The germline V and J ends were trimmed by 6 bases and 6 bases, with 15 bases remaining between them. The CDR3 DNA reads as TGTGCCATCAGGGCAAGGGGGATAAGTCAGCCCCAGCATTTT. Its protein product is CAIRARGISQPQHF.

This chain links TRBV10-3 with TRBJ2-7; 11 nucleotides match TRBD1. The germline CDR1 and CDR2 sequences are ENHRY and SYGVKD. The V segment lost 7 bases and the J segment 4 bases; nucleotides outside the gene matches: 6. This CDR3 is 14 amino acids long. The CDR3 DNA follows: TGTGCCATCAATGGACAGGGGGCTAATTACGAGCAGTACTTC. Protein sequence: CAINGQGANYEQYF.

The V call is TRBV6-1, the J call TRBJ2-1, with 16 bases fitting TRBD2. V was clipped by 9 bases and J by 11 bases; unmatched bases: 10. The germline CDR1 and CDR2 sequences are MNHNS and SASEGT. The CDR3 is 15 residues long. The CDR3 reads CASNPPGLAGGKQFF. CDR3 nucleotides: TGTGCCAGTAACCCCCCGGGACTAGCGGGAGGGAAGCAGTTCTTC.

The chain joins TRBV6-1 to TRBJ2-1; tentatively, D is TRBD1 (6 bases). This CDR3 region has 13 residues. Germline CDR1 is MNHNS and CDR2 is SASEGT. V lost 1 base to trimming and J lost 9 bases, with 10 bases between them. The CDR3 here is CASSEGYRVEQFF. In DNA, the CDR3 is TGTGCCAGCAGTGAAGGATACAGGGTTGAGCAGTTCTTC.

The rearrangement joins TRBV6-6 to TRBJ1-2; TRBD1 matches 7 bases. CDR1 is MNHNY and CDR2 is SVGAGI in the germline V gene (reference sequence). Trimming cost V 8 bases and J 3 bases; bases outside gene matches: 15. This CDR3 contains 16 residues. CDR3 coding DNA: TGTGCCAGCGGGGGAAGGGACAGTCCATTTGACTATGGCTACACCTTC. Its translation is CASGGRDSPFDYGYTF.

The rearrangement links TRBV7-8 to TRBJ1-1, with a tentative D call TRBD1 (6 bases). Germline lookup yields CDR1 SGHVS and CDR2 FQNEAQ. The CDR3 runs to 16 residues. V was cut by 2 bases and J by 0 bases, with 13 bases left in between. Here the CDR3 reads CASSLQGILMNTEAFF. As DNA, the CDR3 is TGTGCCAGCAGCTTACAGGGGATTTTAATGAACACTGAAGCTTTCTTT.

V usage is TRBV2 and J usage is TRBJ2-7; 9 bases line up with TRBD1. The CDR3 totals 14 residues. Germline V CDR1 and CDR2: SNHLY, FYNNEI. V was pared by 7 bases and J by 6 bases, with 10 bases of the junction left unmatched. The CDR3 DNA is TGTGCCAGCATTAGGGACAGGGCCCCTGGCGAGCAGTACTTC. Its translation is CASIRDRAPGEQYF.

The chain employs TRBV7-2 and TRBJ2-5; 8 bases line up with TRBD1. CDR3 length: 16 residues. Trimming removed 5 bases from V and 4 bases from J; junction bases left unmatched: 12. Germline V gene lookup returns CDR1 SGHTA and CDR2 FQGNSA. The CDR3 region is CASSAARTGSRETQYF. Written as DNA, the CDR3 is TGTGCCAGCAGCGCAGCAAGGACAGGGAGTAGAGAGACCCAGTACTTC.

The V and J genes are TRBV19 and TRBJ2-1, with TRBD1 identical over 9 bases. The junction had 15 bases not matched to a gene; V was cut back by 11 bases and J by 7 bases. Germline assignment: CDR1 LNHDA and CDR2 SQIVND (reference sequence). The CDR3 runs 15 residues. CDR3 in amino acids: CASRRDRASVNEQFF. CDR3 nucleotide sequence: TGTGCCTCCCGCCGGGACAGGGCATCGGTAAATGAGCAGTTCTTC.

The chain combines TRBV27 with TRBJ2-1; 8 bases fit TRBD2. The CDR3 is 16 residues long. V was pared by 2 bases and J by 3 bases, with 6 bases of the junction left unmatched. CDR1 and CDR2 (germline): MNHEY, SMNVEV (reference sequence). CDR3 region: CASSLMGLVGYNEQFF. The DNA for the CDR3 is TGTGCCAGCAGTTTAATGGGACTAGTTGGCTACAATGAGCAGTTCTTC.